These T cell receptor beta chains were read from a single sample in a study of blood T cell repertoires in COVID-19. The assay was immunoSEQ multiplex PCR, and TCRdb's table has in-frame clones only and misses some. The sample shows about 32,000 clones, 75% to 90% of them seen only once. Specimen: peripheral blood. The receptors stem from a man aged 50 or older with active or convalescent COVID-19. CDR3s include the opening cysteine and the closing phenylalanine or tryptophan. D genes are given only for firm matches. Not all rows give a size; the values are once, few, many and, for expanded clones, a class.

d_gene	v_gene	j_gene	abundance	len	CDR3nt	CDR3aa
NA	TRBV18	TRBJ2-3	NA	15	TGTGCCAGCTCACCAACGGGGGTGAGCACAGATACGCAGTATTTT	CASSPTGVSTDTQYF
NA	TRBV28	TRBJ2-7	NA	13	TGTGCCAGGACCCAGGGAGGATCCTACGAGCAGTACTTC	CARTQGGSYEQYF
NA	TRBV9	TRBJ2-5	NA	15	TGTGCCAGCACCTCGAGTGGGGGGATCGGGGAGACCCAGTACTTC	CASTSSGGIGETQYF
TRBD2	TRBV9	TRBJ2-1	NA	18	TGTGCCAGCAGCGTAGAGGCTAGCGGGAGGTTCTCCTACAATGAGCAGTTCTTC	CASSVEASGRFSYNEQFF
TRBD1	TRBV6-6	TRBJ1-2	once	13	TGTGCCAGCAGCGATGGACAGGGCTATGGCTACACCTTC	CASSDGQGYGYTF
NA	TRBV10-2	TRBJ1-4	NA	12	TGCGCCAGCAGCTCGACTGTAGAAAAACTGTTTTTT	CASSSTVEKLFF
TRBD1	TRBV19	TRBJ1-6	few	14	TGTGCCAGTAAGGCCGGGACAGGGAGTTCACCCCTCCACTTT	CASKAGTGSSPLHF
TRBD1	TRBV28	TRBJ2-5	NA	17	TGTGCCAGCAGTCTATCATTCCCCGGACAGGGGACGGAGACCCAGTACTTC	CASSLSFPGQGTETQYF
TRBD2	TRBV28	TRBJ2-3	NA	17	TGTGCCAGCACCCCCCGCCTACTAGCGGGAGTTGGGGATACGCAGTATTTT	CASTPRLLAGVGDTQYF
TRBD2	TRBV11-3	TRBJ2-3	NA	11	TGTGCCAGCAGCCGGGGGGAAACGCAGTATTTT	CASSRGETQYF
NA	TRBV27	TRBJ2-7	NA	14	TGTGCCAGCAGTCCGGTAGGACACAACTACGAGCAGTACTTC	CASSPVGHNYEQYF
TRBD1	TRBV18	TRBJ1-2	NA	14	TGTGCCAGCTCACCGATGCCCCAGGGGGATGGCTACACCTTC	CASSPMPQGDGYTF
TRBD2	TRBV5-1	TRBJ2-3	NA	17	TGCGCCAGCAGCTCGAACCCTAGCGGGAGTAGCGCAGATACGCAGTATTTT	CASSSNPSGSSADTQYF
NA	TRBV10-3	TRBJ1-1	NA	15	TGTGCCATCAGACTAGGGGGGGCCTTGAACACTGAAGCTTTCTTT	CAIRLGGALNTEAFF
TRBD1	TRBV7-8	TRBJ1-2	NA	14	TGTGCCAGCAGCTTAGGGACAGGGCTGGAGGGCTACACCTTC	CASSLGTGLEGYTF
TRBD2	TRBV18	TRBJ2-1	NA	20	TGTGCCAGCTCACCGAATGGGAGACAGACCGCTAGCGGGCGGGACGATGAGCAGTTCTTC	CASSPNGRQTASGRDDEQFF
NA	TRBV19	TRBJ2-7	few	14	TGTGCCAGTAGTATAGCAGGGGGGCTGTACGAGCAGTACTTC	CASSIAGGLYEQYF
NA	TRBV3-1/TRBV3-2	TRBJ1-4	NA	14	TGTGCCAGCAGCCAACAAGGGGCGCCTGAAAAACTGTTTTTT	CASSQQGAPEKLFF
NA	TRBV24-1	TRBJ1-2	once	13	TGTGCCACCAGCACTACAGGGTCCTATGGCTACACCTTC	CATSTTGSYGYTF
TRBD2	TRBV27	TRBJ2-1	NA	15	TGTGCCAGCAGTTTACTAGCGGGACTACACAATGAGCAGTTCTTC	CASSLLAGLHNEQFF
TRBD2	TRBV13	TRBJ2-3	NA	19	TGTGCCAGCAGCTTATCCCCGACTAGCGGGGCCTGGAGCACAGATACGCAGTATTTT	CASSLSPTSGAWSTDTQYF
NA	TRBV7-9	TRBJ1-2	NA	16	TGTGCCAGCAGCTCGCGACAGGACGTTTTGGGCTATGGCTACACCTTC	CASSSRQDVLGYGYTF